This T cell receptor beta chain was identified during a study of cytomegalovirus exposure and HLA in healthy donors. PCR used 60 Vbeta primers and 13 Jbeta primers. Here immunoSEQ multiplex PCR was the method, and the copy in TCRdb shows in-frame clones only, minus some. Found here are 150,000 to 200,000 clones, approximately 80% of them singletons; the top ten hold around 1.4%. Germline V gives CDR1 WSHSY, CDR2 SAAADI. CDR3 length: 12 amino acids. With 0 bases removed from V and 7 bases from J, the gap between germline ends came to 7 bases. The chain is built from TRBV10-2 and TRBJ2-7; D unclear. The TCR sequence derives from a girl aged 5-17 years in good health and CMV-seropositive. The sample comprised PBMCs. Here the CDR3 DNA reads TGCGCCAGCAGTGAGTCGACTTATGAGCAGTACTTC. It is translated as CASSESTYEQYF.